This TCR beta chain is drawn from a study of identifying expanded T cells in peripheral blood. Study results and limitations: Across healthy donors, higher total template counts meant significantly greater approximately 2-week count variance.

Deletions cut 5 bases from V and 7 bases from J, with 6 bases between. CDR1 and CDR2 from the germline V gene are MNHEY and SMNVEV (reference sequence). This CDR3 comprises 11 residues. As for this clone: What it recognizes is unknown.

Libraries were prepared by immunoSEQ multiplex PCR; TCRdb keeps only in-frame clonotypes and omits some of them. The sample records about 82,000 clones, around 90% being singletons. This chain links TRBV27 with TRBJ2-1; D is ambiguous. The receptor was isolated from a person aged 18 to 75 in good health. Input material: blood. Here the CDR3 DNA reads TGTGCCAGCAGTCGCTTGAATGAGCAGTTCTTC. Amino acid sequence: CASSRLNEQFF.